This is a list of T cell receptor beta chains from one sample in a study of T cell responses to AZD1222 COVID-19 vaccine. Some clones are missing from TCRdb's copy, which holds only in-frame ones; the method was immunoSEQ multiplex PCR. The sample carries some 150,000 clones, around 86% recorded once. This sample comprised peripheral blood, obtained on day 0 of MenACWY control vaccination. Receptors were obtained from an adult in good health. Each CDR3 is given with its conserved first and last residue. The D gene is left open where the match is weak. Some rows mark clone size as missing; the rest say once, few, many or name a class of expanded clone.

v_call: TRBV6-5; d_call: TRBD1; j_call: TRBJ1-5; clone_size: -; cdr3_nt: TGTGCCAGCAGAGGAGGGACAGGGGATCAGCCCCAGCATTTT; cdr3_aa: CASRGGTGDQPQHF
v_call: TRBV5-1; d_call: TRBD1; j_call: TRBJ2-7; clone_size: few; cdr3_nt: TGCGCCAGCAGCTCGGCAGGGGGTATCAACGAGCAGTACTTC; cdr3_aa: CASSSAGGINEQYF
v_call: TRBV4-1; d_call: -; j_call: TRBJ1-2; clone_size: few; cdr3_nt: TGCGCCAGCAGCCAAGAATCAGATGTCTATGGCTACACCTTC; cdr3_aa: CASSQESDVYGYTF
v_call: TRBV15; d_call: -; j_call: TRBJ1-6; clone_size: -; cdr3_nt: TGTGCCACCAGCAGAGATGCACGGGGAGGGTCACCCCTCCACTTT; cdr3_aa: CATSRDARGGSPLHF
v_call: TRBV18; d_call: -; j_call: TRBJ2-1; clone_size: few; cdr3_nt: TGTGCCAGCTCACCGCCGGGACTTGCTTACAATGAGCAGTTCTTC; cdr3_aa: CASSPPGLAYNEQFF
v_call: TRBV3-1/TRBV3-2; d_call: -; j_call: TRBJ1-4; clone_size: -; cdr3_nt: TGTGCCAGCAGCCAAGAAGGTCGAAAACTGTTTTTT; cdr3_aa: CASSQEGRKLFF
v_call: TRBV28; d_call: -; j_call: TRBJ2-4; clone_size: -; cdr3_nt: TGTGTTACCGGGGGATTAGCCAAAAACATTCAGTACTTC; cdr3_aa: CVTGGLAKNIQYF
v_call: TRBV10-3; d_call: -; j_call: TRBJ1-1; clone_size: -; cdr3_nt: TGTGCCATCAGCCTCGGCGTGATGAACACTGAAGCTTTCTTT; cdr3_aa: CAISLGVMNTEAFF
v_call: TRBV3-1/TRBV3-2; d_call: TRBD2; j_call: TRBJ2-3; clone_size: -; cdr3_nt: TGTGCCAGCTCCTCGACTAGCGGGGCCGCAGATACGCAGTATTTT; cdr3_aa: CASSSTSGAADTQYF
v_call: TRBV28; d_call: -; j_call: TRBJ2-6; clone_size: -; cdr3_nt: TGTGCCAGCAGTTTAGGTATCTCTGGGGCCAACGTCCTGACTTTC; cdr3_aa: CASSLGISGANVLTF
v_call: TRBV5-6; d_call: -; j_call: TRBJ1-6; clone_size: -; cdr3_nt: TGTGCCAGCAGCTTATTCCTGAATTCACCCCTCCACTTT; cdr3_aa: CASSLFLNSPLHF
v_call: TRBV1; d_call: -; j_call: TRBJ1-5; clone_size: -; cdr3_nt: TGCACCAGCAGCCAGTGGAACAGAGATAGCAATCAGCCCCAGCATTTT; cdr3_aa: CTSSQWNRDSNQPQHF
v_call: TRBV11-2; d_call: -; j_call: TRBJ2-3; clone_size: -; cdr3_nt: TGTGCCAGCAGCTCGGGGGTGTCTTTCACAGATACGCAGTATTTT; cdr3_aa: CASSSGVSFTDTQYF
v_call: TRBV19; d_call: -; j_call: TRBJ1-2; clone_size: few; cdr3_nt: TGTGCCAGTAGTATGCGGCAGACGTATGGCTACACCTTC; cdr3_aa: CASSMRQTYGYTF
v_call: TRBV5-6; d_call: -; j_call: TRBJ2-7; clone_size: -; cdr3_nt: TGTGCCAGCAGCTACCTCGGACAGAGAAGCTCCTACGAGCAGTACTTC; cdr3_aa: CASSYLGQRSSYEQYF
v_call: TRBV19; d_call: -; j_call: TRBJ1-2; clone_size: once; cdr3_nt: TGTGCCAGTAGTATGGACAAATATGGCTACACCTTC; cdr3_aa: CASSMDKYGYTF
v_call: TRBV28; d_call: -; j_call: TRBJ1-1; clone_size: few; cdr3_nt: TGTGCCAGCAGTGCCCCCGGGGGAGGAGGCACTGAAGCTTTCTTT; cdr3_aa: CASSAPGGGGTEAFF
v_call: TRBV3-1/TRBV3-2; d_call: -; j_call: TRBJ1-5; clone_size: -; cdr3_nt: TGTGCCAGCAGCCGGAGTGGAGTAGACGGTCAGCCCCAGCATTTT; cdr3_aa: CASSRSGVDGQPQHF
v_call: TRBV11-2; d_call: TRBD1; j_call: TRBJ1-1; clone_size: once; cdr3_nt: TGTGCCAGCAGCACATCCCGGGACAGGGTTGTTTTTGACACTGAAGCTTTCTTT; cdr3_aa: CASSTSRDRVVFDTEAFF
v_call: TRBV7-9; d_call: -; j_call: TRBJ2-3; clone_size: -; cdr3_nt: TGTGCCAGCAGCTTCAACCCGAGGACTGACAGGACCACAGATACGCAGTATTTT; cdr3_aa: CASSFNPRTDRTTDTQYF
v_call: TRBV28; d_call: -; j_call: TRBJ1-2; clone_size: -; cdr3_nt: TGTGCCAGCAGTTTACCACCTAACTATGGCTACACCTTC; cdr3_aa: CASSLPPNYGYTF
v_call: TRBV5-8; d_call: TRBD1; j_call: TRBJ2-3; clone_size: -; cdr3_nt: TGTGCCAGCAGCGCCCCCCCGGGACAGGGAGTGGCAGATACGCAGTATTTT; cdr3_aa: CASSAPPGQGVADTQYF
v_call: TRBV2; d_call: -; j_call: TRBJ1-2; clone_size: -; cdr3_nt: TGTGCCTCTTCGGGGGCGGGTAACTATGGCTACACCTTC; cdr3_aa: CASSGAGNYGYTF
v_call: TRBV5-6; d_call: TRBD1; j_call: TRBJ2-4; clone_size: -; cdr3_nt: TGTGCCAGCAGCTTACAGGGGCTGGCCAAAAACATTCAGTACTTC; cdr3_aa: CASSLQGLAKNIQYF
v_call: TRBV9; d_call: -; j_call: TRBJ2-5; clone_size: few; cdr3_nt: TGTGCCAGCAGCGTCACAGGCTTACCCCAAGAGACCCAGTACTTC; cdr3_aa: CASSVTGLPQETQYF
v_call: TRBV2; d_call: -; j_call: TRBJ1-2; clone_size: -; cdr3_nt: TGTGCCAGCAGGGGAGTATTCTATGGCTACACCTTC; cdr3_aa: CASRGVFYGYTF
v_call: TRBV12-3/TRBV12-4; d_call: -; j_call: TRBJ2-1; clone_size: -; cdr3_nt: TGTGCCAGCAGTTTTGGGAATGAGCAGTTCTTC; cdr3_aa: CASSFGNEQFF
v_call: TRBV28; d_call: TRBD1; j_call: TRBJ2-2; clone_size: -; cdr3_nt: TGTGCCAGCAGTCGCGACAGGGTGGGCACCGGGGAGCTGTTTTTT; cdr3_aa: CASSRDRVGTGELFF
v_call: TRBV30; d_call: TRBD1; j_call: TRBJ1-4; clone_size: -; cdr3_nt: TGTGCCTGGAATAGGGACAGGGGAAGTAAAAAACTGTTTTTT; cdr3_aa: CAWNRDRGSKKLFF
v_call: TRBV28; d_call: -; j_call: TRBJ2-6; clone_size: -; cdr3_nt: TGTGCCAGCAGTTTAGCCACGACGGCTGGGGCCAACGTCCTGACTTTC; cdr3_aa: CASSLATTAGANVLTF
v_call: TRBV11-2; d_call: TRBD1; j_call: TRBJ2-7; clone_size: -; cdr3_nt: TGTGCCAGCAGCCCAACGGACAGGTTCTACGAGCAGTACTTC; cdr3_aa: CASSPTDRFYEQYF
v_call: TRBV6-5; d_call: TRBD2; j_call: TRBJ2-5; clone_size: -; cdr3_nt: TGTGCCAGCAGTTACTCGGGACTAGCAAGCCAAGAGACCCAGTACTTC; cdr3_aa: CASSYSGLASQETQYF
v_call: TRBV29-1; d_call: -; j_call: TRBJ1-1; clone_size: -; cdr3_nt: TGCAGCGTTGACAGGGTGAACACTGAAGCTTTCTTT; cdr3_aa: CSVDRVNTEAFF
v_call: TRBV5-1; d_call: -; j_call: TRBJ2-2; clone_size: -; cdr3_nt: TGCGCCAGCAGCGGCTCGGGACCTGCGAACACCGGGGAGCTGTTTTTT; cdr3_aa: CASSGSGPANTGELFF
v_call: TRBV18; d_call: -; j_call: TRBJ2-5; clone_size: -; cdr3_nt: TGTGCCAGCTCATACAGAGCCCAAGAGACCCAGTACTTC; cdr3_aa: CASSYRAQETQYF
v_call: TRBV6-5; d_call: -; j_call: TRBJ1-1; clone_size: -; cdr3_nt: TGTGCCAGCAGCAGGGGCAGGGGATGGGCTTTCTTT; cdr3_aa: CASSRGRGWAFF
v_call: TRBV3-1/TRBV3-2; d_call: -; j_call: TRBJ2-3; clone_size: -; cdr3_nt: TGTGCCAGCAGCCAACGGTGGAGATATACGCAGTATTTT; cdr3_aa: CASSQRWRYTQYF
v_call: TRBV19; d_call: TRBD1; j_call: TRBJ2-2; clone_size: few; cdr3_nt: TGTGCCAGTAGCCCGGGACAGGGAAGATCCACCGGGGAGCTGTTTTTT; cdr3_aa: CASSPGQGRSTGELFF